These 16 T cell receptor beta chains were all obtained from the same sample, sequenced in a study of blood T cell repertoires in COVID-19. Assay: immunoSEQ multiplex PCR; the TCRdb copy retains only in-frame clones and omits some. The sample holds about 70,000 clones, approximately 85% seen once. Sequenced sample: peripheral blood. The source is a woman older than 75 with active or convalescent COVID-19.

The chain carries TRBV30 and TRBJ1-2, with a weak D call TRBD1 (5 bases). The CDR3 contains 12 residues. Deletions cut 7 bases from V and 6 bases from J, with 15 bases between. Per germline, CDR1 GTSNPN and CDR2 SVGIG (reference sequence). CDR3 protein: CASAGLPNGYTF. CDR3 DNA: TGTGCCTCGGCGGGGCTCCCCAATGGCTACACCTTC.

The V and J genes are TRBV9 and TRBJ1-4; D not certain. Germline CDR1 and CDR2: SGDLS and YYNGEE. This CDR3 has 12 amino acids. The ends were cut back, 0 bases at V and 11 bases at J, with 8 bases in the middle. The CDR3 protein is CASSVETGKLFF. CDR3 nucleotide sequence: TGTGCCAGCAGCGTAGAGACGGGGAAACTGTTTTTT.

As DNA, the CDR3 is TGTGCCAGCAGTCACCCAGGGGTCGAAGAGACCCAGTACTTC. Its translation is CASSHPGVEETQYF. This rearrangement joins TRBV7-9 to TRBJ2-5; tentative D call: TRBD1 (6 bases). Trimming shortened V by 6 bases and J by 3 bases, and 14 bases separated the two germline ends. Germline V gene data show CDR1 as SEHNR and CDR2 as FQNEAQ (reference sequence). The CDR3 extends over 14 amino acids.

The chain couples TRBV9 to TRBJ2-5, with TRBD2 matching 7 bases. Looked up from germline, CDR1 is SGDLS and CDR2 is YYNGEE. The CDR3 has 15 residues. V trimming: 3 bases; J trimming: 1 base; junction bases outside the gene matches: 6. The CDR3 sequence: CASSALGGFQETQYF. CDR3 bases: TGTGCCAGCAGCGCTCTGGGGGGGTTCCAAGAGACCCAGTACTTC.

This clone was seen a single time. The V gene is TRBV30, the J gene TRBJ2-1, with D tentatively TRBD1 (6 bases). Trimming pared 2 bases from V and 8 bases from J, leaving 7 bases between. The CDR3 runs to 11 residues. Per the germline V gene, CDR1 is GTSNPN and CDR2 is SVGIG (reference sequence). This CDR3 reads CAWSPGDEQFF. The CDR3 coding sequence is TGTGCCTGGAGTCCAGGGGATGAGCAGTTCTTC.

This sequence joins TRBV12-5 and TRBJ2-3, with D tentatively TRBD2 (5 bases). The germline gives CDR1 LGHNT, CDR2 FRNRAP. This CDR3 contains 13 residues. Trimming stripped 3 bases from V and 3 bases from J, with 7 bases between. The CDR3 coding sequence is TGTGCTAGTGGTTTCTCGGGGACAGATACGCAGTATTTT. Its translation is CASGFSGTDTQYF.

This clone was detected once. The V gene is TRBV11-2, the J gene TRBJ2-4, with 11 bases lining up with TRBD2. The CDR3 sequence is 13 residues long. With 5 bases clipped from V and 11 bases from J, the junction kept 5 bases outside the gene matches. Germline CDR1 and CDR2: SGHAT and FQNNGV. The CDR3 region is CASSNPGLAVQYF. For the CDR3, the DNA is TGTGCCAGCAGCAATCCGGGACTAGCGGTTCAGTACTTC.

This sequence joins TRBV2 and TRBJ2-7; D is undetermined. The V and J ends lost 6 bases and 4 bases respectively, with 7 bases between them. The CDR3 runs 11 residues. Looked up from germline, CDR1 is SNHLY and CDR2 is FYNNEI. Here the CDR3 DNA reads TGTGCCAGCAGGATTAGTTACGAGCAGTACTTC. Translation: CASRISYEQYF.

The CDR3 nucleotides are TGTGCCAGTAAGGCGGTCAATCAGCCCCAGCATTTT. This gives the protein CASKAVNQPQHF. This chain links TRBV19 with TRBJ1-5; the D is unclear. The CDR3 is 12 amino acids. CDR1 is LNHDA and CDR2 is SQIVND in the germline V gene (reference sequence). Trimming removed 7 bases at V and 3 bases at J, with 7 bases between. Variable domain in full (rest from reference TRBV19 and TRBJ1-5): DGGITQSPKYLFRKEGQNVTLSCEQNLNHDAMYWYRQDPGQGLRLIYYSQIVNDFQKGDIAEGYSVSREKKESFPLTVTSAQKNPTAFYLCASKAVNQPQHFGDGTRLSIL.

V is TRBV7-2 and J is TRBJ1-3; D is undetermined. This CDR3 is built from 13 residues. V lost 5 bases to trimming and J lost 2 bases, with 7 bases between them. Germline V lookup: CDR1 SGHTA, CDR2 FQGNSA. CDR3 in amino acids: CASSAGAGNTIYF. The CDR3 coding sequence is TGTGCCAGCAGCGCGGGTGCTGGAAACACCATATATTTT.

The chain joins TRBV18 to TRBJ1-5; unclear D gene. This CDR3 spans 14 amino acids. Per the germline V gene, CDR1 is KGHSH and CDR2 is LQKENI. V lost 2 bases, J lost 5 bases, and 10 bases lay in between. The CDR3 reads CASSPSDQDQPQHF. Written as DNA, the CDR3 is TGTGCCAGCTCACCATCAGACCAGGATCAGCCCCAGCATTTT.

This sequence joins TRBV16 and TRBJ1-4; D may be TRBD1 (5 bases). This CDR3 spans 17 amino acids. V was cut by 4 bases and J by 8 bases, with 23 bases left in between. Germline assignment: CDR1 KGHSY and CDR2 FQNENV. CDR3 in DNA: TGTGCCAGCAGCCCCGCCCCCGTGGGCAGGGTAGGGGAAAAACTGTTTTTT. Protein sequence: CASSPAPVGRVGEKLFF.

This rearrangement joins TRBV19 to TRBJ1-2, with D unresolved. V shed 6 bases and J shed 4 bases, with 15 bases lying between them. Per the germline V gene, CDR1 is LNHDA and CDR2 is SQIVND (reference sequence). This CDR3 is 14 amino acids long. The CDR3 DNA reads as TGTGCCAGTAGATCCAGCGGGGAGGGCTATGGCTACACCTTC. Amino acids: CASRSSGEGYGYTF.

The genes are TRBV9 and TRBJ1-4; 7 bases line up with TRBD1. Per germline, CDR1 SGDLS and CDR2 YYNGEE. J was trimmed by 6 bases and V by 4 bases; bases with no gene match: 9. The CDR3 consists of 15 residues. The CDR3 loop reads CASSPYLRGHEKLFF. Here the CDR3 DNA reads TGTGCCAGCAGCCCCTATCTAAGGGGGCATGAAAAACTGTTTTTT.

The chain links TRBV2 to TRBJ1-2, with D possibly matching TRBD1 (5 bases). The germline gives CDR1 SNHLY, CDR2 FYNNEI. V gave up 7 bases and J gave up 0 bases, with 12 bases separating them. CDR3 length: 14 residues. This chain's CDR3 is CASTRGTTNYGYTF. Written as DNA, the CDR3 is TGTGCCAGCACCCGGGGGACCACTAACTATGGCTACACCTTC.

This clone was observed at least ten times. The chain carries TRBV5-6 and TRBJ1-6; D perhaps matches TRBD1 (5 bases). Between the trimmed V and J ends, which lost 0 bases and 7 bases, there was a span of 11 bases. From germline, CDR1 is SGHDT and CDR2 YYEEEE. This CDR3 spans 15 amino acids. Here the CDR3 reads CASSLGGAWNSPLHF. For the CDR3, the DNA is TGTGCCAGCAGCTTGGGTGGGGCTTGGAATTCACCCCTCCACTTT.